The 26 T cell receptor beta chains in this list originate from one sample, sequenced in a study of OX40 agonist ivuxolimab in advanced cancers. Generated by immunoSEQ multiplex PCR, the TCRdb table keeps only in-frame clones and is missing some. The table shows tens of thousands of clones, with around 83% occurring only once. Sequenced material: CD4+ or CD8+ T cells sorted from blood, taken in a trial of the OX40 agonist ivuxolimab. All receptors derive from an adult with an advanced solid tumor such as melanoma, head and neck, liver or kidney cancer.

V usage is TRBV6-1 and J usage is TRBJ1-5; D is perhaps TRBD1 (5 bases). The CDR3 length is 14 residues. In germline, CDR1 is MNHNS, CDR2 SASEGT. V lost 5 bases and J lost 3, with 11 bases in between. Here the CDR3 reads CASSFDSPNQPQHF. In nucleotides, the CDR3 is TGTGCCAGCAGTTTCGACAGTCCCAATCAGCCCCAGCATTTT.

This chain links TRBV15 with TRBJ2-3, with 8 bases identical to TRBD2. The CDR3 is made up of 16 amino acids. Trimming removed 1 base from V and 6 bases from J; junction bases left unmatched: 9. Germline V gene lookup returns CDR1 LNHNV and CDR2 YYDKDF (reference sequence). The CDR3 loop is CATSRASGGRSDTQYF. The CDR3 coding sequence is TGTGCCACCAGCAGAGCCTCGGGGGGGCGATCCGATACGCAGTATTTT.

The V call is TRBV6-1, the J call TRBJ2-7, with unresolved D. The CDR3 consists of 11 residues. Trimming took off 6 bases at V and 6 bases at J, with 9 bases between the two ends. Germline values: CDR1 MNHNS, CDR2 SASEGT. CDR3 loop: CASRFTSEQYF. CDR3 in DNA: TGTGCCAGCAGGTTCACGAGCGAGCAGTACTTC.

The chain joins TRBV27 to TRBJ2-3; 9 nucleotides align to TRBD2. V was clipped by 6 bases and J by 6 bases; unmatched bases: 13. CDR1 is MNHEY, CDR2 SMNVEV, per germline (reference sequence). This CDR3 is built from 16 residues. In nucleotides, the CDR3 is TGTGCCAGCAGACCCTTAAGCGGGGGGAGGGTGGATACGCAGTATTTT. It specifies CASRPLSGGRVDTQYF.

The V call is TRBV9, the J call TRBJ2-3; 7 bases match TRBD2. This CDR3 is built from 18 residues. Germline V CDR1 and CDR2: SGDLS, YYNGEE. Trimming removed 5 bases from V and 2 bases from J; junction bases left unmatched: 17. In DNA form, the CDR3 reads TGTGCCAGCAGTGCCACTCTCGGCGGGGGAGTTCTCACAGATACGCAGTATTTT. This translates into CASSATLGGGVLTDTQYF.

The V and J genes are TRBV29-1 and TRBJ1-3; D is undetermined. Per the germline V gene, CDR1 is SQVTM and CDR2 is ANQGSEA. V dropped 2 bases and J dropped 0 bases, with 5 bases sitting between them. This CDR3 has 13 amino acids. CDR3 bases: TGCAGCGTTGAATGGAACTCTGGAAACACCATATATTTT. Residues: CSVEWNSGNTIYF.

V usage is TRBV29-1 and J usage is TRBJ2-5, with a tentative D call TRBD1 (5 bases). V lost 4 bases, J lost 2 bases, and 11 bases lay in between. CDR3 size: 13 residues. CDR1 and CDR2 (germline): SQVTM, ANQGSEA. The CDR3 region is CSVAQGIQETQYF. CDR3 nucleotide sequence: TGCAGCGTTGCCCAGGGTATACAAGAGACCCAGTACTTC. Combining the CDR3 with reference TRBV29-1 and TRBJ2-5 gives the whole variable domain SAVISQKPSRDICQRGTSLTIQCQVDSQVTMMFWYRQQPGQSLTLIATANQGSEATYESGFVIDKFPISRPNLTFSTLTVSNMSPEDSSIYLCSVAQGIQETQYFGPGTRLLVL.

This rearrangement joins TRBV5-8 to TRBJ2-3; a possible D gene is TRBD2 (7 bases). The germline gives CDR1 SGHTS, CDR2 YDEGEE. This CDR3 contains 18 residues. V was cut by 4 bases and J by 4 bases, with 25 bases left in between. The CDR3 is CASSRTRGGGRDPDTQYF. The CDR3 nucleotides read TGTGCCAGCAGCCGCACCAGGGGCGGGGGCAGGGATCCAGATACGCAGTATTTT.

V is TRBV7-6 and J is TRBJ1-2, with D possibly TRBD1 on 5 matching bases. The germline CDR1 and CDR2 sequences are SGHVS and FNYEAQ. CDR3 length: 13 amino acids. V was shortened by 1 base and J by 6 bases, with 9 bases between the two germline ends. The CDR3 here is CASSLGRGDGYTF. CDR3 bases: TGTGCCAGCAGCTTAGGTAGGGGCGATGGCTACACCTTC.

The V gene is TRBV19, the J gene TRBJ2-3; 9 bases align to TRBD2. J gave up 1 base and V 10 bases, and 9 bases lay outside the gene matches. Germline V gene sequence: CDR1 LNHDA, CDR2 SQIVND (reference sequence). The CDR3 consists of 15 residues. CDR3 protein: CATHRGGGGTDTQYF. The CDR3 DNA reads TGTGCCACCCACCGGGGCGGGGGGGGCACAGATACGCAGTATTTT. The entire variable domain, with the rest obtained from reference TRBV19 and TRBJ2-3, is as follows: DGGITQSPKYLFRKEGQNVTLSCEQNLNHDAMYWYRQDPGQGLRLIYYSQIVNDFQKGDIAEGYSVSREKKESFPLTVTSAQKNPTAFYLCATHRGGGGTDTQYFGPGTRLTVL.

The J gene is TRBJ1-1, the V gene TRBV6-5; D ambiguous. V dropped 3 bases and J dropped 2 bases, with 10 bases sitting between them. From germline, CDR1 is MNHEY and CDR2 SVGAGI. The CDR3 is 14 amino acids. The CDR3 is CASSYPGLNTEAFF. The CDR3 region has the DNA TGTGCCAGCAGTTATCCGGGCCTTAACACTGAAGCTTTCTTT.

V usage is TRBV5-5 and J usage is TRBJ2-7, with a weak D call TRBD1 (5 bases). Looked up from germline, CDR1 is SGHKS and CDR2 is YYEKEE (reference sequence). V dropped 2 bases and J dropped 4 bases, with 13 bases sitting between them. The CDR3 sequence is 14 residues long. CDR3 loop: CASSFRPGKYEQYF. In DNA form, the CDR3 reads TGTGCCAGCAGCTTTAGGCCAGGGAAGTACGAGCAGTACTTC.

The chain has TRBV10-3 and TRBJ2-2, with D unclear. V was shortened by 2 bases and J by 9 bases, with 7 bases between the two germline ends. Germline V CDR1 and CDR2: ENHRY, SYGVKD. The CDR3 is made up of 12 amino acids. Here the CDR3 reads CAISENFWELFF. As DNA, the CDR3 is TGTGCCATCAGTGAGAACTTTTGGGAGCTGTTTTTT.

This CDR3 reads CASSAQQGAVGKLFF. As DNA, the CDR3 is TGTGCCAGCAGCGCCCAACAGGGGGCAGTCGGAAAACTGTTTTTT. The chain carries TRBV9 and TRBJ1-4; the match to TRBD1 covers 9 bases. This CDR3 region has 15 residues. Unmatched junction bases numbered 10, after V lost 3 bases and J lost 10 bases. From germline, CDR1 is SGDLS and CDR2 YYNGEE.

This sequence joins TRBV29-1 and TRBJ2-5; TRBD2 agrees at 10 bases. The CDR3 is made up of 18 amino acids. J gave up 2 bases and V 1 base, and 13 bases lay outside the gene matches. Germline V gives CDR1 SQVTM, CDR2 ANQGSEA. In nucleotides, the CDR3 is TGCAGCGTTGAAGGGCAGCGGGGGGGCCGTGAGCCTCAAGAGACCCAGTACTTC. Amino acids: CSVEGQRGGREPQETQYF. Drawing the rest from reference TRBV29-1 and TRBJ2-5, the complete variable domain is SAVISQKPSRDICQRGTSLTIQCQVDSQVTMMFWYRQQPGQSLTLIATANQGSEATYESGFVIDKFPISRPNLTFSTLTVSNMSPEDSSIYLCSVEGQRGGREPQETQYFGPGTRLLVL.

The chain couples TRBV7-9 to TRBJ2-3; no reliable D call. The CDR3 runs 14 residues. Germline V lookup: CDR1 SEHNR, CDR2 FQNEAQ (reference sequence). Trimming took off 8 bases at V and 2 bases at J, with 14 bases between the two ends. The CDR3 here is CASDRAGTTDTQYF. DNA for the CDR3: TGTGCCAGCGATCGGGCAGGCACCACAGATACGCAGTATTTT.

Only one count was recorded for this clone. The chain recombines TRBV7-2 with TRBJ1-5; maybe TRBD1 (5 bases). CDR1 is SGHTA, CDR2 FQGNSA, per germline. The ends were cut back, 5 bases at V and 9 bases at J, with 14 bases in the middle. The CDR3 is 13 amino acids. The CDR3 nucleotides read TGTGCCAGCAGCAGTCAGGGTGAGGGGCCCCAGCATTTT. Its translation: CASSSQGEGPQHF.

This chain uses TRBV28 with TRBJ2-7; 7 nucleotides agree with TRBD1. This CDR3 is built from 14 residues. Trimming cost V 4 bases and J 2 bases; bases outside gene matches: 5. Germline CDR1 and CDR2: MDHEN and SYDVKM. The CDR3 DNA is TGTGCCAGCAGTTCGGGACAGAGAACCTACGAGCAGTACTTC. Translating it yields CASSSGQRTYEQYF. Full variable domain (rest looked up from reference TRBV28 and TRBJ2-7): DVKVTQSSRYLVKRTGEKVFLECVQDMDHENMFWYRQDPGLGLRLIYFSYDVKMKEKGDIPEGYSVSREKKERFSLILESASTNQTSMYLCASSSGQRTYEQYFGPGTRLTVT.

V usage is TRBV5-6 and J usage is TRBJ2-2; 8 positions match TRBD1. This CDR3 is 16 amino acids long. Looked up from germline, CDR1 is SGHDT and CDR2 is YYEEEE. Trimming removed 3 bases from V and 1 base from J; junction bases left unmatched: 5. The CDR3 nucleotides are TGTGCCAGCAGCTACGACAGGGGACAGAACACCGGGGAGCTGTTTTTT. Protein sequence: CASSYDRGQNTGELFF.

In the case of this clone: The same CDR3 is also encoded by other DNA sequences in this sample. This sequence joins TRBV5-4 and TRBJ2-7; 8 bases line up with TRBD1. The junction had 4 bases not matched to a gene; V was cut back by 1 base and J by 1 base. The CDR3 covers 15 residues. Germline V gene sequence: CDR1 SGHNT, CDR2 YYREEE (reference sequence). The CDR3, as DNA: TGTGCCAGCAGCTTGCCGGGGACAGGTTCCTACGAGCAGTACTTC. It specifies CASSLPGTGSYEQYF.

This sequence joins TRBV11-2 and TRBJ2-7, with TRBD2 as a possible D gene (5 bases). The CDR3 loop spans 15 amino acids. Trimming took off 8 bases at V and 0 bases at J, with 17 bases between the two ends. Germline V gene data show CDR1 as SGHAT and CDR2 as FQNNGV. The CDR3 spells CASGAMERSSYEQYF. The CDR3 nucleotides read TGTGCCAGCGGCGCGATGGAGCGGAGCTCCTACGAGCAGTACTTC.

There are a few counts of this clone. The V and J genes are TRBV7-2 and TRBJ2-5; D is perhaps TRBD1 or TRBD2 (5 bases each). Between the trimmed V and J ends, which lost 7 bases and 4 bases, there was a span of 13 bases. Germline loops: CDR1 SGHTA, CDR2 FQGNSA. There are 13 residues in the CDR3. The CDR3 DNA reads TGTGCCAGCACCAGGGACCAAGGAGAGACCCAGTACTTC. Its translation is CASTRDQGETQYF. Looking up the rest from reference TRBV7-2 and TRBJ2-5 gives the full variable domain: GAGVSQSPSNKVTEKGKDVELRCDPISGHTALYWYRQSLGQGLEFLIYFQGNSAPDKSGLPSDRFSAERTGGSVSTLTIQRTQQEDSAVYLCASTRDQGETQYFGPGTRLLVL.

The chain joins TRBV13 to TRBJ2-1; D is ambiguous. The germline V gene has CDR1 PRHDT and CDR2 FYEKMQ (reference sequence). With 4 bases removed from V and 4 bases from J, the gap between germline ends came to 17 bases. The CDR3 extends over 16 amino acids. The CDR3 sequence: CASSSPTRLRYNEQFF. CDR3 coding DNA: TGTGCCAGCAGCTCGCCGACACGACTGAGGTACAATGAGCAGTTCTTC.

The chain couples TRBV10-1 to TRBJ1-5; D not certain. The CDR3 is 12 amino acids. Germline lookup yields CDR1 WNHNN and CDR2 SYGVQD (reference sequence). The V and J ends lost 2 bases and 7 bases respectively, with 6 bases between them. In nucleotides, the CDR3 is TGCGCCAGCAGTGAGAGAGGCCAGCCCCAGCATTTT. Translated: CASSERGQPQHF.

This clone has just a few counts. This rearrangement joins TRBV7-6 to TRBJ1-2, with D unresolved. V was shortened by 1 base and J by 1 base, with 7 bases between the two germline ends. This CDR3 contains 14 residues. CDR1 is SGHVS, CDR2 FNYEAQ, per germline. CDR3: CASSLGSGNYGYTF. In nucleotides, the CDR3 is TGTGCCAGCAGCTTAGGATCTGGTAACTATGGCTACACCTTC.

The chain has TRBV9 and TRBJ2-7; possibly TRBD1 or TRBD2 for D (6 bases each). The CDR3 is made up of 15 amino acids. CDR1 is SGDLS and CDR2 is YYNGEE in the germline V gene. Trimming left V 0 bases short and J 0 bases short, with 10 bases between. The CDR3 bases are TGTGCCAGCAGCGTAGTGAGGGGGGACTCCTACGAGCAGTACTTC. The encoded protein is CASSVVRGDSYEQYF.